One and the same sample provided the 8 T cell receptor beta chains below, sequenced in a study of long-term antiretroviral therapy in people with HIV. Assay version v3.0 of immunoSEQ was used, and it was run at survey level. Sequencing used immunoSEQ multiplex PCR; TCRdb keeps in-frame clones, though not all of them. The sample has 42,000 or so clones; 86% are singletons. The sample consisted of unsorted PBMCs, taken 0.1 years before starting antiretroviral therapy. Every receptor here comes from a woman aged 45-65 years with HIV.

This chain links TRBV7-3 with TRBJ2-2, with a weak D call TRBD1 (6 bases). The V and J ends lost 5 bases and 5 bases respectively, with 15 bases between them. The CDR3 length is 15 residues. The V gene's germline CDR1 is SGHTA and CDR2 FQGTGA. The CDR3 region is CASSMTQGRTGELFF. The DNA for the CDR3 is TGTGCCAGCAGCATGACACAGGGAAGAACCGGGGAGCTGTTTTTT.

In DNA, the CDR3 is TGTGCCAGCAGCGTATCGTATGGCTACACCTTC. Translating it yields CASSVSYGYTF. The chain joins TRBV6-6 to TRBJ1-2, with D uncertain. Per the germline V gene, CDR1 is MNHNY and CDR2 is SVGAGI (reference sequence). This CDR3 has 11 residues. Deletions cut 6 bases from V and 5 bases from J, with 7 bases between.

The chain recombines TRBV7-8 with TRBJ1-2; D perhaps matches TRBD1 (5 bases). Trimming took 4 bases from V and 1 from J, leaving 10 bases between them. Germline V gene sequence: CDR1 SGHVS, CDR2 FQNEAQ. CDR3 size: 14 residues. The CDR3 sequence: CASSSTVYNYGYTF. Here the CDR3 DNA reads TGTGCCAGCAGCTCGACAGTATATAACTATGGCTACACCTTC.

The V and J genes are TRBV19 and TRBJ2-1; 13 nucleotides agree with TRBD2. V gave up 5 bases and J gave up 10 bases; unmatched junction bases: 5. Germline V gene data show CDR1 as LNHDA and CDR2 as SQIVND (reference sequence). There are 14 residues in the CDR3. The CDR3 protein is CASSGLAGAEEQFF. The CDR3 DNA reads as TGTGCCAGTAGTGGACTAGCGGGGGCAGAAGAGCAGTTCTTC. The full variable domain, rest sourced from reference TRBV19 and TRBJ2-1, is DGGITQSPKYLFRKEGQNVTLSCEQNLNHDAMYWYRQDPGQGLRLIYYSQIVNDFQKGDIAEGYSVSREKKESFPLTVTSAQKNPTAFYLCASSGLAGAEEQFFGPGTRLTVL.

CDR3 DNA sequence: TGTGCCAGCAGCCGACTGACAGGGGTTGGCAATCAGCCCCAGCATTTT. Translating gives CASSRLTGVGNQPQHF. The V gene is TRBV5-6, the J gene TRBJ1-5; TRBD1 aligns across 8 bases. Germline CDR1 and CDR2: SGHDT and YYEEEE. This CDR3 contains 16 residues. Trimming took 4 bases from V and 2 from J; bases not matched to a gene: 8.

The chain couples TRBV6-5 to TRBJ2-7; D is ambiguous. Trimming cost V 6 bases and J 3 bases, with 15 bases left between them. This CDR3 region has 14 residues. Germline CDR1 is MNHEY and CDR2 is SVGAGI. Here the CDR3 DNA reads TGTGCCAGCAGCCGCCGAGACACTCTCTACGAGCAGTACTTC. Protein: CASSRRDTLYEQYF.

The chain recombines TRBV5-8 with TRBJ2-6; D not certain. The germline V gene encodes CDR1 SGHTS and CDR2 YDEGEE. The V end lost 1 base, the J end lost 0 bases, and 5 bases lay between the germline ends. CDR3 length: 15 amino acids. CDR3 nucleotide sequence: TGTGCCAGCAGCTTGTTGGCCTCTGGGGCCAACGTCCTGACTTTC. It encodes CASSLLASGANVLTF.

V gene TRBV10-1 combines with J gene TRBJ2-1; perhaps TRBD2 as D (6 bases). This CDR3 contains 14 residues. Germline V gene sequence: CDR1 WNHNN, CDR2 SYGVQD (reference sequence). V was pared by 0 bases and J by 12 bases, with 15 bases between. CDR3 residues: CASSESGGRTPQFF. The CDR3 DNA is TGCGCCAGCAGTGAGTCCGGGGGACGAACCCCGCAGTTCTTC.